This T cell receptor (beta chain) was obtained from a study of blood T cell repertoires in COVID-19. Germline CDR1 SNHLY, CDR2 FYNNEI. J lost 2 bases, V lost 2 bases, and 1 base had no gene match. The CDR3 is 14 amino acids. The protocol was immunoSEQ multiplex PCR, while the TCRdb copy is restricted to in-frame clones and leaves out a portion. The data contain more than 65,000 clones, roughly 79% of them singletons. The sample was peripheral blood. This receptor was taken from a man aged 55 to 70 with acute or convalescent COVID-19. V and J are TRBV2 and TRBJ2-7; 9 nucleotides line up with TRBD1. The CDR3 nucleotides are TGTGCCAGCAGTGAACGGGACAGGGCCTACGAGCAGTACTTC. This sequence encodes CASSERDRAYEQYF.